This T cell receptor (beta chain) was recovered during a study of prognosis after radiotherapy for stage I lung cancer. At the level of the study: In this cohort, no one received concurrent therapy with stereotactic body radiotherapy.

The CDR3 length is 14 residues. Trimming removed 6 bases from V and 4 bases from J, with 14 bases in between. Germline CDR1 SEHNR, CDR2 FQNEAQ (reference sequence). This clonotype occurred many times. Its antigen is not identified. General study points: Following stereotactic body radiation therapy, unique TCR clone counts fell, with a median of about 10,000 versus 6,900.

Two-round multiplex PCR, the amplification method, yielded TCR beta CDR3 from genomic DNA. Used in first-round PCR were primers specific to each TRBV and TRBJ gene. One entry per CDR3 protein results from TCRdb running MiXCR on the multiplex PCR reads. The table lists about 22,000 distinct CDR3 sequences, 40% of them singletons. The source was PBMCs, collected before or after stereotactic body radiation therapy (not recorded which). The source of this sequence is a donor over 45 with non-small cell lung cancer. The genes are TRBV7-9 and TRBJ2-3; D is uncertain. The DNA of the CDR3 is TGTGCCAGCAGACCAGGTCACTATCCAGATACGCAGTATTTT. Translation gives CASRPGHYPDTQYF. Variable domain in full (rest from reference TRBV7-9 and TRBJ2-3): DTGVSQNPRHKITKRGQNVTFRCDPISEHNRLYWYRQTLGQGPEFLTYFQNEAQLEKSRLLSDRFSAERPKGSFSTLEIQRTEQGDSAMYLCASRPGHYPDTQYFGPGTRLTVL.